The 28 T cell receptor beta chains given below trace back to one sample, sequenced in a study of blood T cell repertoires in COVID-19. Profiling relied on immunoSEQ multiplex PCR, and the TCRdb table lists in-frame clones only, not all of them. The top ten hold about a sixth of the sample, which has about 87,000 clones, around 82% seen once. What was sequenced was peripheral blood. Source of these receptors: a woman aged 60-75 years with acute or convalescent COVID-19.

This chain connects TRBV9 to TRBJ1-2; the D is unclear. V was cut by 4 bases and J by 4 bases, with 20 bases left in between. This CDR3 has 16 residues. Germline V CDR1 and CDR2: SGDLS, YYNGEE. CDR3 in amino acids: CASSPYDEIGGYGYTF. CDR3 coding DNA: TGTGCCAGCAGCCCTTATGACGAGATTGGCGGCTATGGCTACACCTTC.

V gene TRBV19 combines with J gene TRBJ1-6; D is perhaps TRBD1 (5 bases). The CDR3 sequence is 12 residues long. Germline values: CDR1 LNHDA, CDR2 SQIVND (reference sequence). Between the trimmed V and J ends, which lost 7 bases and 9 bases, there was a span of 10 bases. The CDR3 nucleotides are TGTGCCAGTAAGGGGTCCGGTTCACCCCTCCACTTT. This encodes CASKGSGSPLHF. The whole variable domain, remainder taken from reference TRBV19 and TRBJ1-6, is DGGITQSPKYLFRKEGQNVTLSCEQNLNHDAMYWYRQDPGQGLRLIYYSQIVNDFQKGDIAEGYSVSREKKESFPLTVTSAQKNPTAFYLCASKGSGSPLHFGNGTRLTVT.

The rearrangement links TRBV6-6 to TRBJ2-3; D uncertain. Germline V gives CDR1 MNHNY, CDR2 SVGAGI (reference sequence). V was shortened by 6 bases and J by 0 bases, with 4 bases between the two germline ends. The CDR3 loop spans 12 amino acids. CDR3 sequence: CASRLSTDTQYF. CDR3 DNA sequence: TGTGCCAGCAGACTGAGCACAGATACGCAGTATTTT.

This clone was seen a few times. The rearrangement links TRBV7-9 to TRBJ1-5, with TRBD1 matching 7 bases. CDR3 length equals 15 residues. From germline, CDR1 is SEHNR and CDR2 FQNEAQ (reference sequence). After removal of 6 bases from V and 0 bases from J, the junction contained 5 bases not matched to a gene. The CDR3 DNA reads as TGTGCCAGCAGTTCGGACAGGACTAGCAATCAGCCCCAGCATTTT. It yields the protein CASSSDRTSNQPQHF.

The chain employs TRBV5-8 and TRBJ2-2; 7 nucleotides line up with TRBD2. V dropped 0 bases and J dropped 4; count of bases not matched to a gene: 9. This CDR3 is built from 17 residues. Germline V CDR1 and CDR2: SGHTS, YDEGEE. CDR3 DNA sequence: TGTGCCAGCAGCTTGGAGGCCGGGACTACCACCACCGGGGAGCTGTTTTTT. Its translation: CASSLEAGTTTTGELFF.

The chain links TRBV5-6 to TRBJ2-1; no definite D call. This CDR3 has 15 residues. Per germline, CDR1 SGHDT and CDR2 YYEEEE. V was pared by 4 bases and J by 0 bases, with 11 bases between. CDR3 region: CASSPVISSYNEQFF. In nucleotides, the CDR3 is TGTGCCAGCAGCCCGGTCATTAGCTCCTACAATGAGCAGTTCTTC.

This chain uses TRBV6-5 with TRBJ1-1, with D unresolved. Trimming shortened V by 0 bases and J by 1 base, and 9 bases separated the two germline ends. In germline, CDR1 is MNHEY, CDR2 SVGAGI. This CDR3 region has 15 residues. CDR3 region: CASSYSLAQNTEAFF. The CDR3 DNA follows: TGTGCCAGCAGTTACTCGCTGGCCCAGAACACTGAAGCTTTCTTT.

The V call is TRBV2, the J call TRBJ2-3; TRBD1 agrees at 8 bases. J lost 1 base, V lost 6 bases, and 3 bases had no gene match. The CDR3 is made up of 14 amino acids. Germline values: CDR1 SNHLY, CDR2 FYNNEI. The CDR3 DNA sequence: TGTGCCAGCAGGCGACAGGGGCGCACAGATACGCAGTATTTT. Translated: CASRRQGRTDTQYF.

V and J are TRBV6-5 and TRBJ2-7; TRBD2 matches at 7 bases. The V gene's germline CDR1 is MNHEY and CDR2 SVGAGI. J was trimmed by 1 base and V by 6 bases; bases with no gene match: 6. The CDR3 covers 14 residues. CDR3 sequence: CASRTPGGSYEQYF. Here the CDR3 DNA reads TGTGCCAGCAGAACGCCGGGAGGATCCTACGAGCAGTACTTC.

V and J are TRBV5-6 and TRBJ1-2, with D uncertain. Germline V gene lookup returns CDR1 SGHDT and CDR2 YYEEEE. CDR3 length: 11 residues. V was shortened by 2 bases and J by 7 bases, with 6 bases between the two germline ends. The CDR3 region is CASSFGSGYTF. The CDR3 DNA follows: TGTGCCAGCAGCTTCGGGAGTGGCTACACCTTC.

The chain employs TRBV10-1 and TRBJ2-3; 9 bases line up with TRBD2. Germline lookup yields CDR1 WNHNN and CDR2 SYGVQD (reference sequence). The V and J ends lost 5 bases and 2 bases, in that order; junction bases with no gene match: 11. This CDR3 has 17 amino acids. The CDR3 DNA reads as TGCGCCAGCAGTCCGAACCCCCTAGCGGGATTCACAGATACGCAGTATTTT. Translation: CASSPNPLAGFTDTQYF.

V usage is TRBV2 and J usage is TRBJ1-4, with D unresolved. V was shortened by 8 bases and J by 7 bases, with 11 bases between the two germline ends. Germline CDR1 SNHLY, CDR2 FYNNEI. CDR3 length: 12 amino acids. The CDR3: CASYTGGEKLFF. The CDR3 DNA reads as TGTGCCAGCTATACCGGCGGTGAAAAACTGTTTTTT.

This clone came up once. The chain is built from TRBV5-8 and TRBJ1-2; maybe TRBD1 (5 bases). CDR3 length: 16 amino acids. Germline CDR1 is SGHTS and CDR2 is YDEGEE. The V and J ends lost 0 bases and 8 bases respectively, with 20 bases between them. For the CDR3, the DNA is TGTGCCAGCAGCTTGGCGGCGGGGCAGGGTTTGTACGGCTACACCTTC. This encodes CASSLAAGQGLYGYTF. The variable domain in full, with the rest retrieved from reference TRBV5-8 and TRBJ1-2, is EAGVTQSPTHLIKTRGQQATLRCSPISGHTSVYWYQQALGLGLQFLLWYDEGEERNRGNFPPRFSGRQFPNYSSELNVNALELEDSALYLCASSLAAGQGLYGYTFGSGTRLTVV.

The chain uses TRBV6-2 or TRBV6-3 and TRBJ2-1; no clear D. The germline V gene has CDR1 MNHEY and CDR2 SVGEGT. With 6 bases removed from V and 10 bases from J, the gap between germline ends came to 13 bases. CDR3 length equals 12 residues. CDR3 region: CASSFTGLEQFF. CDR3 DNA sequence: TGTGCCAGCAGCTTTACGGGTCTCGAGCAGTTCTTC.

The genes are TRBV5-6 and TRBJ2-1, with a possible D match to TRBD1 (6 bases). Germline-derived CDR1 and CDR2 are SGHDT and YYEEEE. CDR3 size: 16 residues. Trimming left V 3 bases short and J 5 bases short, with 18 bases between. CDR3 sequence reads: CASSSSGQRRNNEQFF. CDR3 bases: TGTGCCAGCAGCTCCAGTGGACAGAGGAGGAACAATGAGCAGTTCTTC.

This clone was seen only a few times. Other DNA sequences in the sample encode the same CDR3. The chain couples TRBV7-9 to TRBJ1-1; D is unclear. The V gene's germline CDR1 is SEHNR and CDR2 FQNEAQ (reference sequence). V shed 3 bases and J shed 2 bases, with 7 bases lying between them. CDR3 length: 13 residues. For the CDR3, the DNA is TGTGCCAGCAGCTTGCAGGCTAACACTGAAGCTTTCTTT. Its protein is CASSLQANTEAFF.

This chain links TRBV5-1 with TRBJ2-1, with 9 bases aligning to TRBD2. The CDR3 runs to 15 residues. Germline trimming cut 0 bases from V and 7 bases from J; bases unmatched to any gene: 5. Germline CDR1 reads SGHRS; CDR2 reads YFSETQ. Written as DNA, the CDR3 is TGCGCCAGCAGCTTGGTCCTAGCGGGGAATAATGAGCAGTTCTTC. Amino acids: CASSLVLAGNNEQFF.

The V gene is TRBV11-3, the J gene TRBJ1-2, with 9 nucleotides matching TRBD1. Germline CDR1 is SGHNT and CDR2 is YENEEA. V shed 4 bases and J 1 base; nucleotides not matched to a gene: 7. The CDR3 consists of 16 residues. CDR3 protein: CASSSIRQGGNYGYTF. CDR3 coding DNA: TGTGCCAGCAGCTCCATAAGACAGGGGGGTAACTATGGCTACACCTTC.

The genes are TRBV28 and TRBJ1-2; D might be TRBD1 (6 bases). This CDR3 comprises 17 residues. Germline V gene data show CDR1 as MDHEN and CDR2 as SYDVKM. V lost 5 bases, J lost 6 bases, and 25 bases lay in between. CDR3 region: CASSVSASGGQSNGYTF. CDR3 DNA sequence: TGTGCCAGCAGTGTTTCAGCAAGCGGGGGGCAATCTAATGGCTACACCTTC.

The rearrangement joins TRBV12-3 or TRBV12-4 to TRBJ1-1, with D perhaps TRBD1 (6 bases). The CDR3 covers 11 residues. V was shortened by 5 bases and J by 6 bases, with 7 bases between the two germline ends. In DNA, the CDR3 is TGTGCCAGCAGTCGACAGGCTGAAGCTTTCTTT. This codes for CASSRQAEAFF.

The rearrangement links TRBV6-2 or TRBV6-3 to TRBJ2-2; D may be TRBD1 (5 bases). CDR1 and CDR2 from the germline V gene are MNHEY and SVGEGT. The CDR3 covers 14 residues. V lost 2 bases and J 1 base, leaving 5 bases between the germline ends. CDR3 in DNA: TGTGCCAGCAGTTACCAGGGGAACACCGGGGAGCTGTTTTTT. This encodes CASSYQGNTGELFF.

The V call is TRBV5-1, the J call TRBJ2-7, with 16 bases lining up with TRBD2. From germline, CDR1 is SGHRS and CDR2 YFSETQ. Trimming took 6 bases from V and 4 from J; bases not matched to a gene: 10. The CDR3 is 17 residues long. CDR3 sequence (DNA): TGCGCCAGCAACCCGGGACTAGCGGGAGGGCCGGGGTACGAGCAGTACTTC. Amino acids: CASNPGLAGGPGYEQYF.

This chain connects TRBV7-8 to TRBJ1-2; TRBD1 is a possible D gene (6 bases). Germline V gives CDR1 SGHVS, CDR2 FQNEAQ. V lost 5 bases and J lost 4, with 14 bases in between. The CDR3 contains 14 residues. The chain's CDR3 is CASSGSGAGYGYTF. CDR3 coding DNA: TGTGCCAGCAGCGGGTCAGGGGCGGGCTATGGCTACACCTTC.

The chain links TRBV15 to TRBJ1-2, with D unclear. V was shortened by 0 bases and J by 3 bases, with 11 bases between the two germline ends. This CDR3 has 15 residues. Germline V CDR1 and CDR2: LNHNV, YYDKDF (reference sequence). DNA for the CDR3: TGTGCCACCAGCAGAGATCTATTGGGAGACTATGGCTACACCTTC. This encodes CATSRDLLGDYGYTF.

Of note for this clone: The same CDR3 arises from other DNA sequences in this sample as well. The chain joins TRBV7-3 to TRBJ2-3; 8 nucleotides align to TRBD2. This CDR3 has 14 amino acids. Germline CDR1 is SGHTA and CDR2 is FQGTGA. With 5 bases clipped from V and 2 bases from J, the junction kept 3 bases outside the gene matches. Written as DNA, the CDR3 is TGTGCCAGCAGCCTCGGACTAGCCACAGATACGCAGTATTTT. It yields the protein CASSLGLATDTQYF.

V gene TRBV7-3 combines with J gene TRBJ1-1; the match to TRBD1 covers 8 bases. The CDR3 runs 13 residues. V shed 5 bases and J 6 bases; nucleotides not matched to a gene: 5. Looked up from germline, CDR1 is SGHTA and CDR2 is FQGTGA. In DNA, the CDR3 is TGTGCCAGCAGCCGAGGACAGGGCGCTGAAGCTTTCTTT. It encodes CASSRGQGAEAFF.

The rearrangement uses TRBV30 and TRBJ2-7; TRBD1 aligns across 7 bases. The ends lost 3 bases at V and 3 bases at J; junction bases unmatched: 5. The CDR3 spans 13 residues. Germline V gives CDR1 GTSNPN, CDR2 SVGIG (reference sequence). CDR3 region: CAWSSTGVYEQYF. In DNA form, the CDR3 reads TGTGCCTGGAGCTCCACAGGGGTCTACGAGCAGTACTTC.

V usage is TRBV5-8 and J usage is TRBJ1-2; D is undetermined. Germline values: CDR1 SGHTS, CDR2 YDEGEE. Trimming removed 3 bases from V and 8 bases from J, with 20 bases in between. The CDR3 loop spans 15 amino acids. The chain's CDR3 is CASSYRVPFVQGYTF. CDR3 bases: TGTGCCAGCAGCTACCGGGTTCCTTTCGTGCAGGGCTACACCTTC.